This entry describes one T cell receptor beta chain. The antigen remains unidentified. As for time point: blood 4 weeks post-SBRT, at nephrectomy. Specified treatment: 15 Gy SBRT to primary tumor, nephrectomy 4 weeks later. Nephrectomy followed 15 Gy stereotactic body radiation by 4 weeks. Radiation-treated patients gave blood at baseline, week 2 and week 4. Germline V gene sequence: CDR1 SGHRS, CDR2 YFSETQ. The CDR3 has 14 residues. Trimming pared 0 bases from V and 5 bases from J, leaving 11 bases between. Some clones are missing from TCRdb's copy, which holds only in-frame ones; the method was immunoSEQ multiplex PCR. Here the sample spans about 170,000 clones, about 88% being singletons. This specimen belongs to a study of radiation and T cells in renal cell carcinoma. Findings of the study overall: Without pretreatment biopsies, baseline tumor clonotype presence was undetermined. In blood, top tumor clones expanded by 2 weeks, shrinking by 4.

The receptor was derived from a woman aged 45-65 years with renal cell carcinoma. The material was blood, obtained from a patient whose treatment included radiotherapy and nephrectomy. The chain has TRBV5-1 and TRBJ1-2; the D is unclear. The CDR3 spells CASSLDTRGYGYTF. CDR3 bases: TGCGCCAGCAGCTTGGATACCCGCGGATATGGCTACACCTTC.